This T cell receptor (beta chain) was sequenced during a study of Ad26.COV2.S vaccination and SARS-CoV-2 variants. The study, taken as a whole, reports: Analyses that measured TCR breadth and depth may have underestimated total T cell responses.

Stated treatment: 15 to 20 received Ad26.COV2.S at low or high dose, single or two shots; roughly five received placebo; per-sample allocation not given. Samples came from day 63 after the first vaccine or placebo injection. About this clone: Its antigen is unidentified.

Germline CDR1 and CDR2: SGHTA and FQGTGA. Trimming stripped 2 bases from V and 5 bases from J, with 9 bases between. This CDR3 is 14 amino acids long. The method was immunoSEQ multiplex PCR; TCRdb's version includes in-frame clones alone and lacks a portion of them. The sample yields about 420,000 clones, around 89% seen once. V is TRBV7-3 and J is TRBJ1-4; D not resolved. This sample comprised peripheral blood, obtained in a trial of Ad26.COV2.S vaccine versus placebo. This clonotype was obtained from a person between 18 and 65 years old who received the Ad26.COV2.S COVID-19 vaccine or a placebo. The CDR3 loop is CASSLEGANEKLFF. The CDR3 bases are TGTGCCAGCAGCTTAGAGGGTGCAAATGAAAAACTGTTTTTT.